The 27 T cell receptor beta chains given below trace back to one sample, sequenced in a study of CD8 T cells in Susac syndrome (dated by TCRdb to the late 2010s). The library was obtained by the immunoSEQ multiplex PCR assay. RNA was extracted with the RNeasy kit and about 0.5 to 1 ug was reverse transcribed using random hexamers. The public reads were reanalyzed by TCRdb: fastp trimming at Q25, MiXCR alignment, in-frame beta chains only. Rows with one shared CDR3 protein collapse into an entry with the most common genes and DNA. In all, the sample holds over 100,000 distinct CDR3 sequences, and over 90% of those were seen once. The biggest ten clones account for about 0.29% of the sample. Sequencing was carried out using CD8+ T cells from PBMCs. The receptor source for this set is a human donor with Susac syndrome.

The rearrangement links TRBV12-3 or TRBV12-4 to TRBJ2-7, with D unresolved. The CDR3 spans 12 residues. V dropped 6 bases and J dropped 1 base, with 7 bases sitting between them. CDR3 sequence: CASSRTSYEQYF. CDR3 sequence (DNA): TGTGCCAGCAGCCGTACTTCCTACGAGCAGTACTTC.

This chain connects TRBV12-3 or TRBV12-4 to TRBJ1-6, with 8 positions matching TRBD1. The V and J ends lost 7 bases and 13 bases, in that order; junction bases with no gene match: 12. The CDR3 runs 14 residues. The CDR3 bases are TGTGCCAGCACGATGTCAGGGGGCCTAGCGCCCCTCCACTTT. Protein: CASTMSGGLAPLHF.

This clonotype appeared a single time. V gene TRBV10-1 combines with J gene TRBJ1-1; 7 bases map to TRBD1. Germline CDR1 WNHNN, CDR2 SYGVQD (reference sequence). The CDR3 covers 14 residues. V dropped 3 bases and J dropped 1; count of bases not matched to a gene: 2. CDR3 in DNA: TGCGCCAGCAGTGAAACAGGGGAGAACACTGAAGCTTTCTTT. The encoded protein is CASSETGENTEAFF.

The rearrangement joins TRBV4-3 to TRBJ2-7; 7 bases agree with TRBD1. The CDR3 extends over 14 amino acids. The germline V gene encodes CDR1 LGHNA and CDR2 YSLEER. J gave up 3 bases and V 3 bases, and 5 bases lay outside the gene matches. The DNA of the CDR3 is TGCGCCAGCAGCCAGGATACAGGGGACTACGAGCAGTACTTC. Translation: CASSQDTGDYEQYF.

V is TRBV15 and J is TRBJ1-1, with D possibly matching TRBD1 (5 bases). The V gene lost 2 bases and the J gene lost 7 bases, with 11 bases spanning the gap. CDR1 and CDR2 (germline): LNHNV, YYDKDF (reference sequence). This CDR3 contains 13 residues. CDR3 protein: CATSRSRGLEAFF. For the CDR3, the DNA is TGTGCCACCAGCAGATCTAGGGGACTTGAAGCTTTCTTT. Combining the CDR3 with reference TRBV15 and TRBJ1-1 gives the whole variable domain DAMVIQNPRYQVTQFGKPVTLSCSQTLNHNVMYWYQQKSSQAPKLLFHYYDKDFNNEADTPDNFQSRRPNTSFCFLDIRSPGLGDTAMYLCATSRSRGLEAFFGQGTRLTVV.

V usage is TRBV5-4 and J usage is TRBJ2-7; the D gene could be TRBD1 or TRBD2 (5 bases each). CDR3 length: 14 residues. The V and J ends lost 2 bases and 6 bases respectively, with 15 bases between them. Looked up from germline, CDR1 is SGHNT and CDR2 is YYREEE (reference sequence). CDR3 DNA: TGTGCCAGCAGCTTCGGGACCATCAAAAGCGAGCAGTACTTC. This codes for CASSFGTIKSEQYF.

The rearrangement joins TRBV24-1 to TRBJ2-1, with 7 positions matching TRBD2. V lost 5 bases to trimming and J lost 1 base; unmatched junction nucleotides: 1. The CDR3 has 14 amino acids. The V gene's germline CDR1 is KGHDR and CDR2 SFDVKD. CDR3 amino acids: CATSAGGSYNEQFF. The CDR3, as DNA: TGTGCCACCAGTGCGGGGGGATCCTACAATGAGCAGTTCTTC.

A single count supports this clonotype. V is TRBV4-1 and J is TRBJ1-2, with 10 positions matching TRBD1. Germline CDR1 is MGHRA and CDR2 is YSYEKL. The CDR3 contains 16 residues. V was clipped by 0 bases and J by 8 bases; unmatched bases: 9. The CDR3 reads CASSQDPVTGGVGYTF. DNA of the CDR3: TGCGCCAGCAGCCAAGATCCCGTGACAGGGGGCGTAGGCTACACCTTC.

The chain combines TRBV29-1 with TRBJ2-3; perhaps TRBD1 as D (6 bases). Germline lookup yields CDR1 SQVTM and CDR2 ANQGSEA. Trimming pared 3 bases from V and 0 bases from J, leaving 7 bases between. The CDR3 sequence is 13 residues long. CDR3 protein: CSVDRGSTDTQYF. DNA for the CDR3: TGCAGCGTTGACAGGGGTAGCACAGATACGCAGTATTTT.

The V and J genes are TRBV7-9 and TRBJ2-1; D is perhaps TRBD1 or TRBD2 (6 bases each). The CDR3 extends over 16 amino acids. Trimming pared 3 bases from V and 3 bases from J, leaving 15 bases between. Germline CDR1 is SEHNR and CDR2 is FQNEAQ (reference sequence). In DNA form, the CDR3 reads TGTGCCAGCAGCTTCACTGGGGGGCGGAACTACAATGAGCAGTTCTTC. Its protein product is CASSFTGGRNYNEQFF.

The V and J genes are TRBV20-1 and TRBJ2-1; TRBD2 matches 9 bases. The V segment lost 2 bases and the J segment 8 bases; nucleotides outside the gene matches: 7. The germline V gene has CDR1 DFQATT and CDR2 SNEGSKA (reference sequence). This CDR3 region has 14 residues. The DNA of the CDR3 is TGCAGTGCTAGACTGCGCGGGGGGGCCCATGAGCAGTTCTTC. It codes for CSARLRGGAHEQFF.

This clonotype was seen once. The genes are TRBV7-2 and TRBJ2-7, with D tentatively TRBD2 (6 bases). CDR3 length: 16 residues. V was trimmed by 4 bases and J by 0 bases, leaving 16 bases between them. Germline CDR1 is SGHTA and CDR2 is FQGNSA. The CDR3 nucleotides are TGTGCCAGCAGCTCCCTTCGACTAGGGAGCTCCTACGAGCAGTACTTC. Residues: CASSSLRLGSSYEQYF.

This clonotype has a handful of counts. V usage is TRBV7-6 and J usage is TRBJ2-7; no reliable D call. Trimming removed 1 base at V and 2 bases at J, with 6 bases between. This CDR3 contains 13 residues. The germline CDR1 and CDR2 sequences are SGHVS and FNYEAQ. CDR3 residues: CASSLGGPYEQYF. CDR3 bases: TGTGCCAGCAGCTTAGGGGGTCCCTACGAGCAGTACTTC.

In this sample, this clonotype turned up once. This chain links TRBV27 with TRBJ2-1; no clear D. The CDR3 sequence is 13 residues long. With 7 bases removed from V and 0 bases from J, the gap between germline ends came to 7 bases. Germline CDR1 and CDR2: MNHEY and SMNVEV (reference sequence). Here the CDR3 DNA reads TGTGCCAGCACCTCCAGCTCCTACAATGAGCAGTTCTTC. Its protein product is CASTSSSYNEQFF.

This clonotype was recorded once. The V call is TRBV4-1, the J call TRBJ2-1, with D possibly matching TRBD2 (5 bases). This CDR3 is 15 amino acids long. The germline V gene has CDR1 MGHRA and CDR2 YSYEKL. The ends were cut back, 0 bases at V and 3 bases at J, with 9 bases in the middle. CDR3 nucleotides: TGCGCCAGCAGCCAAGAGGACGGGGTCTACAATGAGCAGTTCTTC. It encodes CASSQEDGVYNEQFF.

The gene calls are TRBV29-1 and TRBJ2-1, with D maybe TRBD1 (5 bases). The CDR3 consists of 11 residues. CDR1 and CDR2 (germline): SQVTM, ANQGSEA. Trimming stripped 5 bases from V and 7 bases from J, with 9 bases between. The CDR3 nucleotides are TGCAGCGTTCAAGGGGTTAATGAGCAGTTCTTC. Translation: CSVQGVNEQFF.

The chain combines TRBV30 with TRBJ2-4; D may correspond to TRBD1 or TRBD2 (5 bases each). The CDR3 is 14 residues long. The V gene's germline CDR1 is GTSNPN and CDR2 SVGIG (reference sequence). V was cut by 2 bases and J by 6 bases, with 14 bases left in between. CDR3 in amino acids: CAWSPSSGANIQYF. The CDR3 bases are TGTGCCTGGAGTCCTTCCTCCGGGGCAAACATTCAGTACTTC.

V usage is TRBV9 and J usage is TRBJ2-7; the D is unclear. V was clipped by 2 bases and J by 2 bases, with 8 bases between them. The CDR3 runs 13 residues. Germline CDR1 SGDLS, CDR2 YYNGEE. The CDR3 coding sequence is TGTGCCAGCAGCGTTGGAAGTACCTACGAGCAGTACTTC. Translation gives CASSVGSTYEQYF.

This sequence joins TRBV6-5 and TRBJ2-4, with D perhaps matching TRBD2 (6 bases). V lost 0 bases to trimming and J lost 7 bases, with 10 bases between them. The V gene's germline CDR1 is MNHEY and CDR2 SVGAGI. The CDR3 has 14 amino acids. CDR3 bases: TGTGCCAGCAGTTACTCGCCAGGGACTAACATTCAGTACTTC. It is translated as CASSYSPGTNIQYF.

The chain carries TRBV4-3 and TRBJ2-7; D ambiguous. Trimming took off 0 bases at V and 7 bases at J, with 13 bases between the two ends. There are 14 residues in the CDR3. The germline gives CDR1 LGHNA, CDR2 YSLEER. The CDR3 bases are TGCGCCAGCAGCCAAGATAGTGCCGGGTTTGAGCAGTACTTC. Protein sequence: CASSQDSAGFEQYF.

This clonotype was observed a single time. The chain links TRBV7-9 to TRBJ2-6, with 8 bases matching TRBD1. The germline V gene has CDR1 SEHNR and CDR2 FQNEAQ (reference sequence). The CDR3 has 17 amino acids. V shed 1 base, J shed 2 bases, and the junction held 4 bases outside the gene matches. The CDR3 sequence: CASSLGGQVAGANVLTF. For the CDR3, the DNA is TGTGCCAGCAGCTTAGGGGGACAGGTGGCTGGGGCCAACGTCCTGACTTTC.

The rearrangement links TRBV29-1 to TRBJ2-7; a weak D match, TRBD1 (6 bases). The CDR3 extends over 12 amino acids. CDR1 is SQVTM, CDR2 ANQGSEA, per germline. The V and J ends lost 3 bases and 2 bases respectively, with 8 bases between them. The CDR3 reads CSVEGAAYEQYF. The CDR3 region has the DNA TGCAGCGTTGAGGGGGCTGCCTACGAGCAGTACTTC.

This clonotype showed up just once. The CDR3 coding sequence is TGTGCCTGGAGTGTCGTGATTTCGGGGGAGCAGTACTTC. This translates into CAWSVVISGEQYF. The chain joins TRBV30 to TRBJ2-7; D possibly corresponds to TRBD2 (5 bases). Per the germline V gene, CDR1 is GTSNPN and CDR2 is SVGIG (reference sequence). The V end lost 0 bases, the J end lost 7 bases, and 13 bases lay between the germline ends. The CDR3 consists of 13 residues.

The chain joins TRBV5-1 to TRBJ2-3; no firm D call. V dropped 4 bases and J dropped 0 bases, with 12 bases sitting between them. Looked up from germline, CDR1 is SGHRS and CDR2 is YFSETQ. This CDR3 is built from 15 residues. The CDR3 sequence: CASSPETASTDTQYF. The CDR3 DNA sequence: TGCGCCAGCAGCCCGGAGACGGCGAGCACAGATACGCAGTATTTT.

This sequence joins TRBV6-6 and TRBJ2-5, with 13 bases that match TRBD2. CDR3 size: 16 residues. J was trimmed by 4 bases and V by 2 bases; bases with no gene match: 4. The germline CDR1 and CDR2 sequences are MNHNY and SVGAGI (reference sequence). The CDR3, as DNA: TGTGCCAGCAGTTACACTAGCGGGGGGGCCGGAGAGACCCAGTACTTC. This codes for CASSYTSGGAGETQYF.

The chain uses TRBV19 and TRBJ2-3, with 8 bases lining up with TRBD1. Germline loops: CDR1 LNHDA, CDR2 SQIVND (reference sequence). This CDR3 region has 16 residues. The V gene end was trimmed by 9 bases and the J gene end by 3 bases; junction bases not matched to a gene: 14. The CDR3 sequence is CARPRRAGGATDTQYF. CDR3 nucleotides: TGTGCCAGACCCCGGCGGGCAGGGGGCGCAACAGATACGCAGTATTTT.

The chain recombines TRBV6-6 with TRBJ2-5; the match to TRBD1 covers 7 bases. Trimming took 6 bases from V and 5 from J; bases not matched to a gene: 9. Germline values: CDR1 MNHNY, CDR2 SVGAGI (reference sequence). The CDR3 consists of 14 residues. CDR3 in DNA: TGTGCCAGCAGCTCGACAGGGTTCGGGGAGACCCAGTACTTC. The encoded protein is CASSSTGFGETQYF.